These T cell receptor beta chains were read from a single sample in a study of a mutant IDH1 vaccine in newly diagnosed glioma. TCRdb's table, derived via immunoSEQ multiplex PCR, lists solely in-frame clones and lacks some. The repertoire holds 30,000 to 35,000 clones, with about 88% as singletons. Sequences were derived from PBMCs, sampled from a glioma patient treated with radiotherapy, temozolomide or both. The receptors were sampled from a woman aged 40-49 years with glioma. Both conserved end residues are part of each CDR3. Fields, in order: clone size, D gene, J gene, V gene, CDR3 DNA, CDR3 protein. A D gene is named only where the DNA matches it firmly. Only part of the rows carry a size: once, few, many, or a class if the clone is expanded.

>NA|TRBD2|TRBJ2-1|TRBV5-1
TGCGCCAGCAGTTTAAGCGGGAGGACTTACAATGAGCAGTTCTTC
CASSLSGRTYNEQFF
>NA|TRBD2|TRBJ2-3|TRBV2
TGTGCCAGCAGGGCGACTAGCGGGAGAATTTCGGATACGCAGTATTTT
CASRATSGRISDTQYF
>NA|NA|TRBJ2-7|TRBV25-1
TGTGCCAGCAGTGATAACAGGGCGTACGAGCAGTACTTC
CASSDNRAYEQYF
>NA|NA|TRBJ1-2|TRBV9
TGTGCCAGCAGCCAGACAGCCTATGGCTACACCTTC
CASSQTAYGYTF
>NA|NA|TRBJ2-4|TRBV19
TGTGCCAGTAGTATAACCGGGGAGTATGCCAAAAACATTCAGTACTTC
CASSITGEYAKNIQYF
>NA|TRBD2|TRBJ2-3|TRBV19
TGTGCCAGCTTCGGCGGGAGAGGCACAGATACGCAGTATTTT
CASFGGRGTDTQYF
>NA|NA|TRBJ2-1|TRBV29-1
TGCAGCGTTGACGGAGCTGATTTTGGCGACTACAATGAGCAGTTCTTC
CSVDGADFGDYNEQFF
>NA|TRBD1|TRBJ2-2|TRBV12-5
TGTGCTAGTGGTACAGGGGCGAACACCGGGGAGCTGTTTTTT
CASGTGANTGELFF
>NA|NA|TRBJ1-1|TRBV18
TGTGCCAGCTCACCAGGCGGCAGGGCCACTTGGGCTTTCTTT
CASSPGGRATWAFF
>NA|TRBD2|TRBJ2-7|TRBV10-1
TGCGCCAGCAGTGAGTCCCTAGCGGGAGGAACCAACGAGCAGTACTTC
CASSESLAGGTNEQYF
>NA|TRBD1|TRBJ1-1|TRBV30
TGTGCCTGGAATCGAGCAGGGGGGAGCACTGAAGCTTTCTTT
CAWNRAGGSTEAFF
>NA|NA|TRBJ2-5|TRBV7-9
TGTGCCAGCAGCGCCAGCCCCGGACAGAAACAAGAGACCCAGTACTTC
CASSASPGQKQETQYF
>NA|NA|TRBJ1-2|TRBV27
TGTGCCAGCAGTGGGGACCGGGACGTAGGTGGCTACACCTTC
CASSGDRDVGGYTF
>NA|TRBD1|TRBJ2-7|TRBV7-2
TGTGCCAGCAGCCCTCGGACAGGGGTAGTTGGCGAGCAGTACTTC
CASSPRTGVVGEQYF
>NA|TRBD1|TRBJ1-5|TRBV25-1
TGTGCCAGCAGTGACGACAGGGGGAGCAATCAGCCCCAGCATTTT
CASSDDRGSNQPQHF
>NA|TRBD1|TRBJ1-2|TRBV4-1
TGCGCCAGCAGCCAATCCCCCGGGACAGGGGGCTCGGATGGCTACACCTTC
CASSQSPGTGGSDGYTF
>NA|TRBD2|TRBJ2-1|TRBV5-1
TGCGCCAGCAGCTCCCTAGCGGGGAGTTACAATGAGCAGTTCTTC
CASSSLAGSYNEQFF
>NA|TRBD2|TRBJ2-7|TRBV9
TGTGCCAGCAGCGGGTCCGGGGGAGCGGGAGGGCTCCCACTCGAGCAGTACTTC
CASSGSGGAGGLPLEQYF
>NA|NA|TRBJ1-4|TRBV5-4
TGTGCCAGCAGCCCTCGCCCAGGGGTCCTGGATGAAAAACTGTTTTTT
CASSPRPGVLDEKLFF
>NA|TRBD2|TRBJ2-5|TRBV10-1
TGCGCCAGCAGTGAGTCGACGAGCGGGAGGGCCTGGGCCCAGTACTTC
CASSESTSGRAWAQYF
>NA|NA|TRBJ1-5|TRBV6-5
TGTGCCAGCAGTTATGGTAACAATCAGCCCCAGCATTTT
CASSYGNNQPQHF
>once|NA|TRBJ1-4|TRBV2
TGTGCCAGCAGTGGACCCCTCTCGGGATTTGAAAAACTGTTTTTT
CASSGPLSGFEKLFF
>NA|TRBD1|TRBJ2-4|TRBV2
TGTGCCAGCTGGACTCCGGGACAGGGGTCCAAAAACATTCAGTACTTC
CASWTPGQGSKNIQYF
>once|NA|TRBJ2-7|TRBV10-1
TGCGCCAGCAGCCAAAACAGGGCCGGCGAGCAGTACTTC
CASSQNRAGEQYF
>NA|TRBD1|TRBJ1-1|TRBV5-4
TGTGCCAGCAGCTTGGGCGGGACAGGGTTTGAAGCTTTCTTT
CASSLGGTGFEAFF
>once|NA|TRBJ1-1|TRBV6-5
TGTGCCAGCAGTTACTCGACGGCTGACACTGAAGCTTTCTTT
CASSYSTADTEAFF
>NA|TRBD1|TRBJ2-7|TRBV6-1
TGTGCCAGCAGTGAAAGGGGACAGATCTCCTACGAGCAGTACTTC
CASSERGQISYEQYF
>NA|TRBD2|TRBJ2-7|TRBV14
TGTGCCAGCAGCCCTCAGGCGGGAGTGTACGAGCAGTACTTC
CASSPQAGVYEQYF
>NA|NA|TRBJ1-4|TRBV15
TGTGCCACCAGCCCCCCGCGTGAAAAACTGTTTTTT
CATSPPREKLFF
>few|NA|TRBJ1-5|TRBV6-1
TGTGCCAGCAGTGCAAAGGGAAATCAGCCCCAGCATTTT
CASSAKGNQPQHF
>NA|NA|TRBJ1-3|TRBV4-2
TGTGCCAGCAGCCAAGACCCCGTTCCTGGAAACACCATATATTTT
CASSQDPVPGNTIYF
>NA|TRBD2|TRBJ2-5|TRBV7-9
TGTGCCAGCAGCTTCCAGCGCGGGAGGGTAATCGAGACCCAGTACTTC
CASSFQRGRVIETQYF
>NA|NA|TRBJ1-6|TRBV6-1
TGTGCCACCTGGGCCGGGGGACTATATAATTCACCCCTCCACTTT
CATWAGGLYNSPLHF
>NA|NA|TRBJ2-1|TRBV28
TGTGCCAGCAGTATACAGGGCGAACCCTACAATGAGCAGTTCTTC
CASSIQGEPYNEQFF
>few|NA|TRBJ1-5|TRBV28
TGTGCCAGCAATAGTGATCAGCCCCAGCATTTT
CASNSDQPQHF